A single T cell receptor (beta chain) is shown here with its context. At one end, the junction sequence differs from germline, possibly due to a read error. The germline CDR1 and CDR2 sequences are MNHEY and SVGAGI. This CDR3 region has 13 residues. These data originate in a study of T cell responses to AZD1222 COVID-19 vaccine. TCRdb keeps only in-frame clones here, not all; method: immunoSEQ multiplex PCR. The table shows approximately 120,000 clones, with roughly 90% occurring only once. Material: peripheral blood, obtained on day 0 of AZD1222 vaccination. The rearrangement joins TRBV6-5 to TRBJ1-3; possible D gene TRBD1, 5 bases. This TCR derives from an adult in good health. The CDR3 nucleotides are TGTGCCAGCAGTTACTCGAGGGACGGCGGGATGGGCTTT. This translates into CASSYSRDGGMGF.